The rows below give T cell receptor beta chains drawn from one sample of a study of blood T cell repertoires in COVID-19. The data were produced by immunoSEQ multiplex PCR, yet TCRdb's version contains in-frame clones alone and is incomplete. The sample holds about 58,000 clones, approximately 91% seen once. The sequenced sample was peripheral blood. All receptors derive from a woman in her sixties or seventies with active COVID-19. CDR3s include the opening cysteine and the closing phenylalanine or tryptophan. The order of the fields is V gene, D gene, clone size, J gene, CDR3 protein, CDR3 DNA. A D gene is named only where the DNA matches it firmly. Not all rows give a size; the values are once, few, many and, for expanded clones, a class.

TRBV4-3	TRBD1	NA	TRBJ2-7	CASSQGGQGGWEQYF	TGCGCCAGCAGCCAAGGGGGACAGGGCGGGTGGGAGCAGTACTTC
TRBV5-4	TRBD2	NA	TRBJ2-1	CASSLAGAGGLNEQFF	TGTGCCAGCAGCTTGGCTGGGGCGGGGGGGCTGAATGAGCAGTTCTTC
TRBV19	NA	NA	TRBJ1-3	CASSAGVGNTIYF	TGTGCCAGTAGTGCCGGAGTGGGAAACACCATATATTTT
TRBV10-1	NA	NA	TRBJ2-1	CASSPSGVYNEQFF	TGCGCCAGCAGTCCGTCGGGGGTCTACAATGAGCAGTTCTTC
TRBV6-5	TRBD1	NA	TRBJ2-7	CASTGTGGYEQYF	TGTGCCAGCACCGGGACAGGAGGCTACGAGCAGTACTTC
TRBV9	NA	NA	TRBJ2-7	CASSVDGGPYEQYF	TGTGCCAGCAGCGTTGACGGGGGACCCTACGAGCAGTACTTC
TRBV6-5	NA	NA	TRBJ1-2	CASSYSRGAGGYTF	TGTGCCAGCAGTTACTCTCGGGGGGCGGGAGGCTACACCTTC
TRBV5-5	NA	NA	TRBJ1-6	CASSLDRVYSPLHF	TGTGCCAGCAGCTTGGACAGGGTTTATTCACCCCTCCACTTT
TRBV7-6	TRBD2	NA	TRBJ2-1	CASSADGTSGAPYNEQFF	TGTGCCAGCAGCGCGGACGGGACTAGCGGGGCCCCCTACAATGAGCAGTTCTTC
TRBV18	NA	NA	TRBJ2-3	CASSPATGGGTDTQYF	TGTGCCAGCTCACCAGCGACGGGGGGCGGCACAGATACGCAGTATTTT
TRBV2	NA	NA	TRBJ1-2	CASSEPGGLYGYTF	TGTGCCAGCAGTGAACCCGGGGGGCTTTATGGCTACACCTTC
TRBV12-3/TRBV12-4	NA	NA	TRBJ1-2	CASSAQGYYGYTF	TGTGCCAGCAGCGCTCAGGGGTACTATGGCTACACCTTC
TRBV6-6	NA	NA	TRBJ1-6	CASSYGRSTVNSPLHF	TGTGCCAGCAGTTACGGGAGGTCCACGGTGAATTCACCCCTCCACTTT
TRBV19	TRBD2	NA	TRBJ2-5	CASTAGGPRETQYF	TGTGCCAGTACAGCGGGGGGGCCTCGAGAGACCCAGTACTTC
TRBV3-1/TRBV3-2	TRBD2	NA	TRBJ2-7	CASSPPGSLAGGASYEQYF	TGTGCCAGCAGCCCCCCCGGGAGTCTAGCGGGGGGGGCCTCCTACGAGCAGTACTTC
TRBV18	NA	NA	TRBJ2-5	CASSPFSASRETQYF	TGTGCCAGCTCACCATTCAGCGCCTCACGAGAGACCCAGTACTTC
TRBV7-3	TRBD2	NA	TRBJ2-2	CASSFGLANTPGELFF	TGTGCCAGCAGCTTCGGACTAGCCAATACTCCCGGGGAGCTGTTTTTT
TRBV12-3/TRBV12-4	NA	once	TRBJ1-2	CASSRNRDRGYTF	TGTGCCAGCAGCCGTAACAGGGATCGGGGCTACACCTTC
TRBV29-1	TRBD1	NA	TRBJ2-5	CSVELGDRGWQETQYF	TGCAGCGTTGAACTAGGTGACAGGGGGTGGCAAGAGACCCAGTACTTC
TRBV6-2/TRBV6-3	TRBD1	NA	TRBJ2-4	CASSLLGTAVSKNIQYF	TGTGCCAGCAGTTTATTAGGGACAGCCGTGAGCAAAAACATTCAGTACTTC
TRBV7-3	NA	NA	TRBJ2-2	CASSPEGGGELFF	TGTGCCAGCAGCCCGGAAGGGGGCGGGGAGCTGTTTTTT
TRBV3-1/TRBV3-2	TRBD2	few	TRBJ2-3	CASSQGSASGRTDTQYF	TGTGCCAGCAGCCAAGGGTCGGCTAGCGGACGCACAGATACGCAGTATTTT
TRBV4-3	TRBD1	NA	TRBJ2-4	CASSQDGTGFDIQYF	TGCGCCAGCAGCCAAGATGGGACAGGGTTTGACATTCAGTACTTC
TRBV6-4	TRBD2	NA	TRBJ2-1	CASSNSGGAYNEQFF	TGTGCCAGCAGTAATAGCGGGGGGGCCTACAATGAGCAGTTCTTC
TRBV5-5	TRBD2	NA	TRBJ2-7	CASSTGLAGSSYEQYF	TGTGCCAGCAGCACCGGACTAGCGGGGAGCTCCTACGAGCAGTACTTC
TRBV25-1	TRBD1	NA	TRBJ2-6	CASSDGQGPSGANVLTF	TGTGCCAGCAGTGATGGACAGGGACCCTCTGGGGCCAACGTCCTGACTTTC
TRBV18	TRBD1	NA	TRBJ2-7	CASSEDRVQEQYF	TGTGCCAGCTCAGAAGACAGGGTGCAAGAGCAGTACTTC
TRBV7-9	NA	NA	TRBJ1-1	CASSLTGRDTEAFF	TGTGCCAGCAGCTTAACGGGGAGGGACACTGAAGCTTTCTTT
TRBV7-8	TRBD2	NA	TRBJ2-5	CASSLWTSDGETQYF	TGTGCCAGCAGCCTTTGGACTAGCGATGGGGAGACCCAGTACTTC
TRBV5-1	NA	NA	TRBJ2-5	CASSLGFGGETQYF	TGCGCCAGCAGCTTAGGATTCGGGGGAGAGACCCAGTACTTC
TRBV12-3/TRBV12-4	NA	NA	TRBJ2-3	CASSYSDADTQYF	TGTGCCAGCAGCTATAGCGACGCAGATACGCAGTATTTT
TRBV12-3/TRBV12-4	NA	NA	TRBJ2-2	CASSFGGPGELFF	TGTGCCAGCAGTTTCGGGGGACCCGGGGAGCTGTTTTTT
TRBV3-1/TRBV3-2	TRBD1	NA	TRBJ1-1	CASSQEAGGKVKAFF	TGTGCCAGCAGCCAAGAGGCAGGGGGTAAGGTAAAAGCTTTCTTT
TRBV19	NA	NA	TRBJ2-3	CASSIVAGSTDTQYF	TGTGCCAGTAGTATAGTGGCGGGGAGCACAGATACGCAGTATTTT
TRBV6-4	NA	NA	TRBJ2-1	CASSDMVGGERYNEQFF	TGTGCCAGCAGTGACATGGTAGGGGGGGAACGCTACAATGAGCAGTTCTTC
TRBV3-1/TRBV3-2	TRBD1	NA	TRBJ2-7	CASSQGQGANYEQYF	TGTGCCAGCAGCCAAGGGCAGGGGGCAAATTACGAGCAGTACTTC
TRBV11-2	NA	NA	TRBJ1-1	CASSLGGREAFF	TGTGCCAGCAGCTTGGGGGGGCGGGAAGCTTTCTTT
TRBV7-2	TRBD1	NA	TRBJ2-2	CASSFWTGVTGELFF	TGTGCCAGCAGCTTCTGGACAGGGGTGACCGGGGAGCTGTTTTTT
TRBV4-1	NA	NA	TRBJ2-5	CASSQAFRRETQYF	TGCGCCAGCAGCCAAGCCTTTCGTCGAGAGACCCAGTACTTC
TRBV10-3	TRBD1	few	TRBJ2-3	CAISEQTGVTDTQYF	TGTGCCATCAGTGAGCAAACAGGGGTCACAGATACGCAGTATTTT
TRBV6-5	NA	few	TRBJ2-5	CASRKLAPWETQYF	TGTGCCAGCAGAAAACTAGCTCCTTGGGAGACCCAGTACTTC
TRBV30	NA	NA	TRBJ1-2	CACSSAGYGYTF	TGTGCCTGTTCATCGGCGGGCTATGGCTACACCTTC
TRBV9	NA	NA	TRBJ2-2	CASSVAAGELFF	TGTGCCAGCAGCGTAGCTGCCGGGGAGCTGTTTTTT
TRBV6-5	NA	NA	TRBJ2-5	CASSKNRQETQYF	TGTGCCAGCAGTAAAAACAGGCAAGAGACCCAGTACTTC
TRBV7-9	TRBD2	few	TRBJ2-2	CASSLGGLAFGELFF	TGTGCCAGCAGCTTAGGGGGACTAGCTTTCGGAGAGCTGTTTTTT
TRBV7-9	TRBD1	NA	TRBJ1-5	CASSAGTGSFQPQHF	TGTGCCAGCAGCGCCGGGACAGGGAGCTTTCAGCCCCAGCATTTT
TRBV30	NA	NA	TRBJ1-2	CAWSPQGRGYTNYGYTF	TGTGCCTGGAGCCCCCAGGGCAGGGGATACACTAACTATGGCTACACCTTC
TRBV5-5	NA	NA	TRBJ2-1	CASRNEGGYNEQFF	TGTGCCAGCAGAAATGAAGGGGGCTACAATGAGCAGTTCTTC